This T cell receptor (beta chain) was found in a study of CD4+ T cells in melanoma. Study-level points and caveats: A reported correlation linked neoantigen-specific CD4+ T cells to CD8+, macrophage and B cell function. Neoantigen-specific CD4+ T cells in melanoma reportedly had diverse differentiation states.

Sequenced by immunoSEQ multiplex PCR; TCRdb stores in-frame clones only, minus some. The data hold roughly 10,000 clones, with around 65% observed a single time. CDR3 length: 13 residues. Germline loops: CDR1 SGHAT, CDR2 FQNNGV. After removal of 4 bases from V and 5 bases from J, the junction contained 1 base not matched to a gene. Notes on this clone: The antigen is undetermined.

The chain is built from TRBV11-2 and TRBJ2-7, with 11 bases aligning to TRBD1. Source material: cells from a culture (not recorded whether cultured in vitro). This TCR derives from a human donor with melanoma. The CDR3 loop is CASSSDRGHEQYF. In DNA form, the CDR3 reads TGTGCCAGCAGCTCGGACAGGGGGCACGAGCAGTACTTC.